A single sample is the source of the 20 T cell receptor beta chains below, sequenced in a study of response to subunit inactivated influenza vaccine. MiXCR, applied by TCRdb to the RT-PCR reads, yields one record per CDR3 protein. This sample has 290,000 or so distinct CDR3 sequences, with about 20% found just once. Specimen: PBMCs from blood, collected around 22 months after vaccination. The receptor source for this set is a man in his fifties or sixties who received an inactivated influenza vaccine.

In this sample, this clonotype turned up once. This sequence joins TRBV18 and TRBJ2-3; D not certain. The CDR3 totals 14 residues. V gave up 0 bases and J gave up 3 bases, with 7 bases separating them. Per the germline V gene, CDR1 is KGHSH and CDR2 is LQKENI. In nucleotides, the CDR3 is TGTGCCAGCTCACCACCAACTAAAACAGATACGCAGTATTTT. Amino acids: CASSPPTKTDTQYF.

This clonotype was seen many times. The chain joins TRBV5-1 to TRBJ1-2; D is unresolved. Germline V CDR1 and CDR2: SGHRS, YFSETQ. CDR3 length: 13 residues. V lost 0 bases and J 3 bases, leaving 6 bases between the germline ends. Written as DNA, the CDR3 is TGCGCCAGCAGCTTGGAGAGGGACTATGGCTACACCTTC. Translating it yields CASSLERDYGYTF.

The chain joins TRBV9 to TRBJ2-1, with TRBD2 matching 15 bases. CDR1 SGDLS and CDR2 YYNGEE come from the germline V gene. This CDR3 comprises 17 residues. With 5 bases clipped from V and 8 bases from J, the junction kept 11 bases outside the gene matches. The CDR3 here is CASSSLPGTSGRYEQFF. CDR3 DNA: TGTGCCAGCAGTAGCCTCCCCGGGACTAGCGGGAGGTATGAGCAGTTCTTC.

This chain connects TRBV5-4 to TRBJ2-5, with 8 bases identical to TRBD1. The junction had 11 bases not matched to a gene; V was cut back by 6 bases and J by 4 bases. The CDR3 spans 15 residues. Per the germline V gene, CDR1 is SGHNT and CDR2 is YYREEE (reference sequence). The CDR3 bases are TGTGCCAGCACCCTGGACAGGGCCGGTAGAGAGACCCAGTACTTC. It specifies CASTLDRAGRETQYF. The full variable domain, in which reference TRBV5-4 and TRBJ2-5 provide the parts outside the CDR3, is ETGVTQSPTHLIKTRGQQVTLRCSSQSGHNTVSWYQQALGQGPQFIFQYYREEENGRGNFPPRFSGLQFPNYSSELNVNALELDDSALYLCASTLDRAGRETQYFGPGTRLLVL.

J is TRBJ2-1 and V is TRBV6-2 or TRBV6-3, with D perhaps TRBD1 or TRBD2 (6 bases each). Germline lookup yields CDR1 MNHEY and CDR2 SVGEGT. The CDR3 has 16 residues. V lost 3 bases and J lost 6, with 18 bases in between. This chain's CDR3 is CASSYTKGGLRNEQFF. In nucleotides, the CDR3 is TGTGCCAGCAGTTATACCAAGGGGGGTCTACGCAATGAGCAGTTCTTC.

This clonotype showed up many times. The chain joins TRBV10-3 to TRBJ1-4, with 10 bases fitting TRBD1. This CDR3 is built from 16 residues. Trimming removed 0 bases from V and 7 bases from J; junction bases left unmatched: 5. CDR1 is ENHRY and CDR2 is SYGVKD in the germline V gene. CDR3 DNA: TGTGCCATCAGTGAGTCGGCGGGACAGGGGAGTGAAAAACTGTTTTTT. Translating gives CAISESAGQGSEKLFF.

The J gene is TRBJ1-5, the V gene TRBV6-5; D is undetermined. Germline V gene lookup returns CDR1 MNHEY and CDR2 SVGAGI. Between the trimmed V and J ends, which lost 4 bases and 6 bases, there was a span of 19 bases. The CDR3 covers 16 residues. The CDR3 spells CASSLLRILLGQPQHF. The CDR3 coding sequence is TGTGCCAGCAGTTTACTCAGGATCCTCCTAGGTCAGCCCCAGCATTTT.

The chain is built from TRBV29-1 and TRBJ2-3; D is unclear. V was pared by 3 bases and J by 2 bases, with 12 bases between. The germline gives CDR1 SQVTM, CDR2 ANQGSEA. The CDR3 is 14 residues long. The chain's CDR3 is CSVEGSQPTDTQYF. CDR3 bases: TGCAGCGTTGAGGGCAGTCAGCCCACAGATACGCAGTATTTT.

This clonotype has ten or more counts. This sequence joins TRBV5-1 and TRBJ1-5; 11 bases match TRBD1. The CDR3 runs 17 residues. The V gene's germline CDR1 is SGHRS and CDR2 YFSETQ. V lost 4 bases and J lost 6; bases outside the gene matches: 12. This CDR3 reads CASSPGQGAGSGQPQHF. In DNA form, the CDR3 reads TGCGCCAGCAGCCCCGGACAGGGGGCTGGTTCAGGTCAGCCCCAGCATTTT. The entire variable domain, with the rest obtained from reference TRBV5-1 and TRBJ1-5, is as follows: KAGVTQTPRYLIKTRGQQVTLSCSPISGHRSVSWYQQTPGQGLQFLFEYFSETQRNKGNFPGRFSGRQFSNSRSEMNVSTLELGDSALYLCASSPGQGAGSGQPQHFGDGTRLSIL.

CDR3 sequence: CASSPAGGLDSPLHF. The CDR3 bases are TGTGCCAGCAGCCCAGCCGGGGGGCTGGATTCACCCCTCCACTTT. The genes are TRBV7-2 and TRBJ1-6; tentative D call: TRBD1 (6 bases). The CDR3 totals 15 residues. Germline V gene lookup returns CDR1 SGHTA and CDR2 FQGNSA. V shed 5 bases and J shed 8 bases, with 16 bases lying between them.

This clonotype was seen at least ten times. The J gene is TRBJ1-6, the V gene TRBV11-1, with TRBD1 identical over 8 bases. The CDR3 is 15 residues long. CDR1 is SGHAT and CDR2 is FQDESV in the germline V gene (reference sequence). Unmatched junction bases numbered 7, after V lost 2 bases and J lost 10 bases. The CDR3 loop is CASSLLQGVRSPLHF. CDR3 sequence (DNA): TGTGCCAGCAGCTTATTACAGGGGGTGAGATCACCCCTCCACTTT.

This clonotype was detected only once. The V call is TRBV6-2 or TRBV6-3, the J call TRBJ2-7; the D call may be TRBD1 or TRBD2 (5 bases each). Germline lookup yields CDR1 MNHEY and CDR2 SVGEGT. V was pared by 6 bases and J by 2 bases, with 17 bases between. The CDR3 is 15 amino acids. The CDR3 sequence is CASRQRRGRTYEQYF. For the CDR3, the DNA is TGTGCCAGCAGACAACGTAGGGGACGAACCTACGAGCAGTACTTC.

The chain recombines TRBV3-1 with TRBJ2-7; D could derive from TRBD1 or TRBD2 (6 bases each). Germline-derived CDR1 and CDR2 are LGHDT and YNNKEL (reference sequence). Trimming left V 8 bases short and J 3 bases short, with 14 bases between. The CDR3 runs 13 residues. The CDR3 sequence: CASGGGGFYEQYF. The CDR3 nucleotides read TGTGCCAGCGGAGGGGGAGGCTTCTACGAGCAGTACTTC.

The V gene is TRBV12-3 or TRBV12-4, the J gene TRBJ1-2, with 9 bases lining up with TRBD1. With 7 bases clipped from V and 5 bases from J, the junction kept 5 bases outside the gene matches. The CDR3 is 13 amino acids. The CDR3 here is CASTGDRDYGYTF. The CDR3 region has the DNA TGTGCCAGCACCGGGGACAGGGATTATGGCTACACCTTC.

This clonotype was detected ten times or more. The V gene is TRBV20-1, the J gene TRBJ1-6; D gene ambiguous. Trimming took off 0 bases at V and 0 bases at J, with 6 bases between the two ends. The CDR3 covers 15 residues. Germline-derived CDR1 and CDR2 are DFQATT and SNEGSKA (reference sequence). Written as DNA, the CDR3 is TGCAGTGCTAGAGATGGCAACTCCTATAATTCACCCCTCCACTTT. Its protein is CSARDGNSYNSPLHF.

The chain recombines TRBV7-2 with TRBJ2-7; 7 positions match TRBD2. The CDR3 runs to 16 residues. Trimming at V came to 2 bases and at J to 0 bases, leaving 7 bases not matched to a gene. The germline CDR1 and CDR2 sequences are SGHTA and FQGNSA. This CDR3 reads CASSLFPAGSSYEQYF. The CDR3 DNA is TGTGCCAGCAGCTTATTTCCAGCGGGAAGCTCCTACGAGCAGTACTTC. The variable domain in full, with the rest retrieved from reference TRBV7-2 and TRBJ2-7, is GAGVSQSPSNKVTEKGKDVELRCDPISGHTALYWYRQSLGQGLEFLIYFQGNSAPDKSGLPSDRFSAERTGGSVSTLTIQRTQQEDSAVYLCASSLFPAGSSYEQYFGPGTRLTVT.

The chain joins TRBV21-1 to TRBJ2-1; the table gives TRBD1 as D, unverified against the DNA. TRBV21-1 is shown as a pseudogene. The CDR3 extends over 12 amino acids. This CDR3 reads CASSTSRDEQFF. CDR3 sequence (DNA): TGTGCCAGCAGCACGTCGCGGGATGAGCAGTTCTTC.

Ten or more counts support this clonotype. The chain recombines TRBV12-3 or TRBV12-4 with TRBJ1-5; weak D call: TRBD1 (5 bases). Trimming stripped 3 bases from V and 0 bases from J, with 9 bases between. The CDR3 loop spans 15 amino acids. CDR3 protein: CASSLQGYSNQPQHF. CDR3 DNA sequence: TGTGCCAGCAGTTTGCAGGGTTATAGCAATCAGCCCCAGCATTTT.

This clonotype was detected ten times or more. The chain links TRBV7-2 to TRBJ1-2; possible D gene TRBD1, 6 bases. Germline V gene sequence: CDR1 SGHTA, CDR2 FQGNSA. The CDR3 totals 15 residues. The V end was cut by 5 bases, the J end by 7 bases, with 20 bases between. In DNA, the CDR3 is TGTGCCAGCAGCCCCAGGTTGGGGGGGGCTATTGGCTACACCTTC. Encoded protein: CASSPRLGGAIGYTF.

The chain links TRBV9 to TRBJ1-2, with D possibly matching TRBD1 (6 bases). Germline V gene lookup returns CDR1 SGDLS and CDR2 YYNGEE. Trimming stripped 4 bases from V and 2 bases from J, with 15 bases between. The CDR3 is 15 residues long. CDR3 residues: CASSPHGGLNYGYTF. For the CDR3, the DNA is TGTGCCAGCAGCCCCCATGGGGGGCTGAACTATGGCTACACCTTC.